This T cell receptor (beta chain) originates from a study of shared clonotypes between healthy human individuals. Study at large: There were three CD4 naive, three CD4 memory, two CD8 naive and one CD8 memory plates per donor.

About this clone itself: Its antigen remains unknown. The junction and the germline gene differ at one end; a read error may be behind it.

Each PCR replicate from the sorted subsets contained about 200 ng DNA, which is some 30,000 T cell genomes. Libraries were prepared by immunoSEQ multiplex PCR; TCRdb keeps only in-frame clonotypes and omits some of them. The repertoire has some 2 million clones, approximately 94% of them found once; the top ten carry about 1.1%. Germline loops: CDR1 MGHRA, CDR2 YSYEKL. The CDR3 consists of 16 residues. Selected positively for CCR7 and CD45RO-negative, naive CD8 cells excluded terminally differentiated effector memory CD45RA+ cells. General observations from the study: When naive CD4 clonotypes were compared across several donors, about 4.9% were shared.

Sequences were obtained from naive CD8+ T cells sorted from blood. The clonotype was recovered from a man aged 18 to 29 in good health. The rearrangement uses TRBV4-1 and TRBJ2-1; 7 bases are a match to TRBD1. The CDR3 protein is CASSQGQASSYNEQFF. In DNA, the CDR3 is TGCGCCAGCAGTCAAGGACAGGCCAGCTCCTACAATGAGCAGTTCTTC.